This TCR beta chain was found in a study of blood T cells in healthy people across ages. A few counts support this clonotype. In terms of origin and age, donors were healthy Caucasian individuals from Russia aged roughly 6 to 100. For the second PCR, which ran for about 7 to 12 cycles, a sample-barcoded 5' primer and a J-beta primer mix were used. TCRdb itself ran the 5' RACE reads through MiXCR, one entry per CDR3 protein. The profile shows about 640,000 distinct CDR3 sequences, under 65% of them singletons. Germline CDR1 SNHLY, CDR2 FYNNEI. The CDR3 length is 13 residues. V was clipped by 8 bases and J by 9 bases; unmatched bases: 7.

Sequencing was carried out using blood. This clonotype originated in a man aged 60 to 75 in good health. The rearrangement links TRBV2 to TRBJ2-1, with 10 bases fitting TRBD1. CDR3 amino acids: CASGGQGSSEQFF. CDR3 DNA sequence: TGTGCCAGCGGGGGACAGGGGTCTAGTGAGCAGTTCTTC.